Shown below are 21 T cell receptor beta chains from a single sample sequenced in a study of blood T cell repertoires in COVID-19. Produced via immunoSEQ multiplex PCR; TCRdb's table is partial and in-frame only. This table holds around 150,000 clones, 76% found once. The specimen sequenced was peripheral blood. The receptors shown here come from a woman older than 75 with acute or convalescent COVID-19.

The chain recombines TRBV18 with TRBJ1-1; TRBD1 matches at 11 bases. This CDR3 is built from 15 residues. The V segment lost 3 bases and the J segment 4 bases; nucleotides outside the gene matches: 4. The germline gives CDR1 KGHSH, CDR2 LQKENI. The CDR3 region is CASSPPGTGGTEAFF. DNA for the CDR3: TGTGCCAGCTCACCGCCCGGGACAGGGGGCACTGAAGCTTTCTTT.

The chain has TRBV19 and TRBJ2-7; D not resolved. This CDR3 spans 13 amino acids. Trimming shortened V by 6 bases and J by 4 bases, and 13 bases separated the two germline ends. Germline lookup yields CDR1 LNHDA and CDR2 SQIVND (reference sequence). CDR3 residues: CASSQLSGYEQYF. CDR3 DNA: TGTGCCAGTAGCCAGCTATCGGGTTACGAGCAGTACTTC.

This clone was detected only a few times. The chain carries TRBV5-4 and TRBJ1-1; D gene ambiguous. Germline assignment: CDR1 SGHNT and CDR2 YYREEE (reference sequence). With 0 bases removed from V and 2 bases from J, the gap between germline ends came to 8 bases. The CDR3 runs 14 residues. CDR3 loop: CASSLAGANTEAFF. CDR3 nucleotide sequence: TGTGCCAGCAGCTTGGCTGGAGCAAACACTGAAGCTTTCTTT.

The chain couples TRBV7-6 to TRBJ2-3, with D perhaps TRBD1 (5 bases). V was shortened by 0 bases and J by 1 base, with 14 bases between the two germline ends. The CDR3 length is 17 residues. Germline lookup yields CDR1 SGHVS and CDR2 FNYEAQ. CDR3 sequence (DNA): TGTGCCAGCAGCTTAGCCGGCCAGGGCCTTCGCACAGATACGCAGTATTTT. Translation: CASSLAGQGLRTDTQYF.

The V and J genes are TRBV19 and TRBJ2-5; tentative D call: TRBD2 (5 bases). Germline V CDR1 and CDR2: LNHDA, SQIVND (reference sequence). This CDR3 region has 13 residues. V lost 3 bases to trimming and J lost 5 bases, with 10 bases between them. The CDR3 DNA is TGTGCCAGTAGTATGATGAGAGGGGAGACCCAGTACTTC. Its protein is CASSMMRGETQYF.

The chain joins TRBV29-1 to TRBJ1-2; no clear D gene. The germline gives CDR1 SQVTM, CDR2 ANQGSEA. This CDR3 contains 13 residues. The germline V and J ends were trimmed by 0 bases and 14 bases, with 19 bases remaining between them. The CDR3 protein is CSVEDLSIPPGTF. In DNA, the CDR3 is TGCAGCGTTGAAGATCTATCTATCCCACCCGGTACCTTC.

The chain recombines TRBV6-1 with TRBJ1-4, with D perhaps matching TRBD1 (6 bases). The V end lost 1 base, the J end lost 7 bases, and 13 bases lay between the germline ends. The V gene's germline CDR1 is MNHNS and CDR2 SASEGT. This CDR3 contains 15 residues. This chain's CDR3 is CASSEVGTWGEKLFF. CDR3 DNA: TGTGCCAGCAGTGAAGTCGGGACATGGGGTGAAAAACTGTTTTTT.

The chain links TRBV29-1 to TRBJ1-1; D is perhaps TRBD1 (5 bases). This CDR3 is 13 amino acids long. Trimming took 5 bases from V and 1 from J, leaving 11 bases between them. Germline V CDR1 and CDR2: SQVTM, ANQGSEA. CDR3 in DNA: TGCAGCGTTTCCGGGACTGAGAACACTGAAGCTTTCTTT. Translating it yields CSVSGTENTEAFF.

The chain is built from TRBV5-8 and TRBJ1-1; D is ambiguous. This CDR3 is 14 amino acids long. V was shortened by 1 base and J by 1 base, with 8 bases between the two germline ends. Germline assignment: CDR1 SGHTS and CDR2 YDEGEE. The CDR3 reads CASSLLGGNTEAFF. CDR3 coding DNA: TGTGCCAGCAGCTTGCTGGGAGGGAACACTGAAGCTTTCTTT.

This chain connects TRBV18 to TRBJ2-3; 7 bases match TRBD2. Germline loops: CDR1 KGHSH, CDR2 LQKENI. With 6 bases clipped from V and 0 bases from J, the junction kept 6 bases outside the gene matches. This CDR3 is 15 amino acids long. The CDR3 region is CASSQGGRSTDTQYF. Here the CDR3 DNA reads TGTGCCAGCTCTCAGGGAGGGAGAAGCACAGATACGCAGTATTTT.

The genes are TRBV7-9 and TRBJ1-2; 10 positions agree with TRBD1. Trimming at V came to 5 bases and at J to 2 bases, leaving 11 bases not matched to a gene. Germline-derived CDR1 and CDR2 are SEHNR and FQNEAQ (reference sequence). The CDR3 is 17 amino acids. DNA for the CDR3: TGTGCCAGCAGCCCAAATGAGAGGACAGGGGGGAACTATGGCTACACCTTC. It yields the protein CASSPNERTGGNYGYTF.

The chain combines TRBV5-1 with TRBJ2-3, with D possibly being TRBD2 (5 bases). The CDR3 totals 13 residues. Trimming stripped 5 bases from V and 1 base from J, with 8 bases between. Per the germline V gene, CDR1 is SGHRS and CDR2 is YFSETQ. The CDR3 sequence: CASRSSGTDTQYF. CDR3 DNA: TGCGCCAGCAGGAGTAGCGGCACAGATACGCAGTATTTT.

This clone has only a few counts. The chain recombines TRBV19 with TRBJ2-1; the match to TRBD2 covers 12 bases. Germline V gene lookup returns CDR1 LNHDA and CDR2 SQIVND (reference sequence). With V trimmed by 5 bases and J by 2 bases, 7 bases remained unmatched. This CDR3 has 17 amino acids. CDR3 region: CASSRTSGAPPYNEQFF. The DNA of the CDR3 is TGTGCCAGTAGTCGGACTAGCGGGGCCCCCCCCTACAATGAGCAGTTCTTC. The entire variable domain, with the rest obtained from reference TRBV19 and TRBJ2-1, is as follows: DGGITQSPKYLFRKEGQNVTLSCEQNLNHDAMYWYRQDPGQGLRLIYYSQIVNDFQKGDIAEGYSVSREKKESFPLTVTSAQKNPTAFYLCASSRTSGAPPYNEQFFGPGTRLTVL.

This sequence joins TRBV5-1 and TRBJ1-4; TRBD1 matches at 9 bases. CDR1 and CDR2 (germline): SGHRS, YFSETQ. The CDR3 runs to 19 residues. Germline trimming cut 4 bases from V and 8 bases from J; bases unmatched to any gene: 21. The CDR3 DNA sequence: TGCGCCAGCAGCGGCGAACAGGGGGCCGGCCTACTGGACTACGAAAAACTGTTTTTT. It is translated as CASSGEQGAGLLDYEKLFF. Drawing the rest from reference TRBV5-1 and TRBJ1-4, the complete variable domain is KAGVTQTPRYLIKTRGQQVTLSCSPISGHRSVSWYQQTPGQGLQFLFEYFSETQRNKGNFPGRFSGRQFSNSRSEMNVSTLELGDSALYLCASSGEQGAGLLDYEKLFFGSGTQLSVL.

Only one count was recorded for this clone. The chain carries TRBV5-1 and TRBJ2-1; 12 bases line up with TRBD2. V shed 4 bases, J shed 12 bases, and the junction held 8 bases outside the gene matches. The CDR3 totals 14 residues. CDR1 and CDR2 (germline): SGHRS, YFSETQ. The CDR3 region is CASSPPSGRAVQFF. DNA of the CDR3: TGCGCCAGCAGCCCGCCTAGCGGGAGGGCCGTGCAGTTCTTC.

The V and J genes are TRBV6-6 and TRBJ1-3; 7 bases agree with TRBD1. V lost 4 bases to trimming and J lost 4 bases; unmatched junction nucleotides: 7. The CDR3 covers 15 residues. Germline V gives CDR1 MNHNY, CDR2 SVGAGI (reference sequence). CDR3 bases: TGTGCCAGCAGTTCAGGGGGTATCACGGGAAACACCATATATTTT. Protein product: CASSSGGITGNTIYF.

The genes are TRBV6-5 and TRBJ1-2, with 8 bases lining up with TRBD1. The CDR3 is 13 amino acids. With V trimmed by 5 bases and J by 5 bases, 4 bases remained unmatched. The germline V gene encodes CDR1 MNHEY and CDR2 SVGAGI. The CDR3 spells CASSTTGGYGYTF. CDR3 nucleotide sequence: TGTGCCAGCAGTACAACAGGGGGTTATGGCTACACCTTC.

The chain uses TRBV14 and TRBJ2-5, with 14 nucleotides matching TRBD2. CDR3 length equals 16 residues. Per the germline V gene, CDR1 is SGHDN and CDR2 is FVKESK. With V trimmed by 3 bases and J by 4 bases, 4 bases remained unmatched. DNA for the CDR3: TGTGCCAGCAGCCAGGGACTAGCGGGGGTTGTAGAGACCCAGTACTTC. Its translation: CASSQGLAGVVETQYF.

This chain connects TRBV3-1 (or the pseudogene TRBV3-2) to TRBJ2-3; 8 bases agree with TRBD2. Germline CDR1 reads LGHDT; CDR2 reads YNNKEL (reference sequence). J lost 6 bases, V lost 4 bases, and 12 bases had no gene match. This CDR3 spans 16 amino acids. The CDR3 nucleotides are TGTGCCAGCAGCCTTTTGACGGGAGGGCGGGGGGATACGCAGTATTTT. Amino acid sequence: CASSLLTGGRGDTQYF.

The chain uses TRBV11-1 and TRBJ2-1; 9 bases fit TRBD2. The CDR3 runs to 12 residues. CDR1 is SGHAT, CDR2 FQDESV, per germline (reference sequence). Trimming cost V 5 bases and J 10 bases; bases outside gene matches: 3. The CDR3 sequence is CASSLSGREQFF. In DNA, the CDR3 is TGTGCCAGCAGCCTAAGCGGGAGGGAGCAGTTCTTC.

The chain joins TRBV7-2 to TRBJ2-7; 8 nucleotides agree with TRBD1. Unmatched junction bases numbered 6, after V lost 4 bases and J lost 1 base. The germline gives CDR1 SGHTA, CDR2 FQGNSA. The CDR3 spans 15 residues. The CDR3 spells CASSSDRVASYEQYF. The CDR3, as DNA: TGTGCCAGCAGCTCGGACAGGGTGGCTTCCTACGAGCAGTACTTC.